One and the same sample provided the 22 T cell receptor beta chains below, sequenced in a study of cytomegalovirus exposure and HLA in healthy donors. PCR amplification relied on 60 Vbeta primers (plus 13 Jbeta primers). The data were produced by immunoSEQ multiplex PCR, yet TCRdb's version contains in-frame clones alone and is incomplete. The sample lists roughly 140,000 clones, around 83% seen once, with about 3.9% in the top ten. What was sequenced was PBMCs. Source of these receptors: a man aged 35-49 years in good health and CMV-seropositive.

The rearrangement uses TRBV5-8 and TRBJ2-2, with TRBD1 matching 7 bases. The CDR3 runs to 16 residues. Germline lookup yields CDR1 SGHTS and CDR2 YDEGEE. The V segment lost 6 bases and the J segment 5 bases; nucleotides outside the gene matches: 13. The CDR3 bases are TGTGCCAGCATCGTACCGGGGACAGTCTCTACCGGGGAGCTGTTTTTT. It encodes CASIVPGTVSTGELFF.

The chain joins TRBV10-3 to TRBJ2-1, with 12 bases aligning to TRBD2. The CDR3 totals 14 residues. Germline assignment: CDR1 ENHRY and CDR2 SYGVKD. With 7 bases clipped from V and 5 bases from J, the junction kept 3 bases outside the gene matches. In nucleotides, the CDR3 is TGTGCCATCACGCGACTAGCGGGGGACAATGAGCAGTTCTTC. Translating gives CAITRLAGDNEQFF.

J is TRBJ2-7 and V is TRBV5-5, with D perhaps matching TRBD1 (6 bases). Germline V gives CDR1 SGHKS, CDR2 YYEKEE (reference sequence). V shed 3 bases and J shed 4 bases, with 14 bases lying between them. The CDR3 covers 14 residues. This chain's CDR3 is CASSWDPQGYEQYF. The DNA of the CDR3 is TGTGCCAGCAGCTGGGATCCCCAGGGGTACGAGCAGTACTTC. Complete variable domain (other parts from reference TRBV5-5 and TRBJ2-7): DAGVTQSPTHLIKTRGQQVTLRCSPISGHKSVSWYQQVLGQGPQFIFQYYEKEERGRGNFPDRFSARQFPNYSSELNVNALLLGDSALYLCASSWDPQGYEQYFGPGTRLTVT.

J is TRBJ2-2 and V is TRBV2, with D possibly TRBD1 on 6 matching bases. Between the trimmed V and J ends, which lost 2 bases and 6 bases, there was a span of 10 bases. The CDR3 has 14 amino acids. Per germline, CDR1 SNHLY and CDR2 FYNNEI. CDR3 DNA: TGTGCCAGCAGTGAAACAGGGCGAGCCGGGGAGCTGTTTTTT. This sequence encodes CASSETGRAGELFF.

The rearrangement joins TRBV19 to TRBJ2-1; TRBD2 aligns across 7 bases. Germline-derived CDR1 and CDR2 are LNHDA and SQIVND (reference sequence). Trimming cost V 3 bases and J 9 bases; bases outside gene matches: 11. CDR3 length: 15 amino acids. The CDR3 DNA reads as TGTGCCAGTAGTATGGGTGGCGGGAGACGGGGTGAGCAGTTCTTC. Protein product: CASSMGGGRRGEQFF.

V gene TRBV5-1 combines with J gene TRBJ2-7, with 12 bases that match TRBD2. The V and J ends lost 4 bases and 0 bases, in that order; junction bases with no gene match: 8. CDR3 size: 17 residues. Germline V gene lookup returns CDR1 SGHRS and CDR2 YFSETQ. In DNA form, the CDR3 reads TGCGCCAGCAGCACCGGACTAGCGGGACCTATCTCCTACGAGCAGTACTTC. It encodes CASSTGLAGPISYEQYF.

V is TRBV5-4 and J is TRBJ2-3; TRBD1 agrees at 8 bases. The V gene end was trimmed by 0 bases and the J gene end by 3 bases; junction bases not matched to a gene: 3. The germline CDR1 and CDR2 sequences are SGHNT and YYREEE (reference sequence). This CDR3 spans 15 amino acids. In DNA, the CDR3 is TGTGCCAGCAGCTTGGGGGACAGGCTGACAGATACGCAGTATTTT. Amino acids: CASSLGDRLTDTQYF.

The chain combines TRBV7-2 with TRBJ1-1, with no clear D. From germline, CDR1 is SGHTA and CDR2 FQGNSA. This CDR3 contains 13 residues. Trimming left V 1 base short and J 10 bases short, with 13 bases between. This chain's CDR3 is CASSLERTEGAFF. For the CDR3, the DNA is TGTGCCAGCAGCTTAGAAAGGACTGAAGGAGCTTTCTTT.

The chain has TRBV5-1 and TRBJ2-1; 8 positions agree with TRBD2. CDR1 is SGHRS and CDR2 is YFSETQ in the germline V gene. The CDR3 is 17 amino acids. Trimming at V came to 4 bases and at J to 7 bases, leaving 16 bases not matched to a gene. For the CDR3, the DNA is TGCGCCAGCAGCACCCCCCAGGTTGCGGGGGGCCGGAATGAGCAGTTCTTC. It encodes CASSTPQVAGGRNEQFF.

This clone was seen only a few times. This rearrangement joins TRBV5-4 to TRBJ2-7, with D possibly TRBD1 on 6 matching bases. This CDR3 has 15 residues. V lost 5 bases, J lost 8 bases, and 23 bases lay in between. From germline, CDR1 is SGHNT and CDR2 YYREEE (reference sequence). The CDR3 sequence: CASRIQGRGTHKQYF. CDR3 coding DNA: TGTGCCAGCAGGATTCAGGGCAGGGGAACGCACAAGCAGTACTTC.

In nucleotides, the CDR3 is TGCGCCAGCAGCCTAGGAAGCGGGGGCCCGAACACCGGGGAGCTGTTTTTT. Amino acid sequence: CASSLGSGGPNTGELFF. The chain has TRBV4-3 and TRBJ2-2; TRBD2 agrees at 8 bases. CDR3 size: 17 residues. The V and J ends lost 4 bases and 0 bases, in that order; junction bases with no gene match: 7. Germline CDR1 is LGHNA and CDR2 is YSLEER.

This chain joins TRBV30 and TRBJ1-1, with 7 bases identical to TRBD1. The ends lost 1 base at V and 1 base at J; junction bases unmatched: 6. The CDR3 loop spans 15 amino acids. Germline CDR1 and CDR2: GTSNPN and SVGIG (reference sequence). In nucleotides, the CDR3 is TGTGCCTGGAGTGCGGACTACAGGGGGAACACTGAAGCTTTCTTT. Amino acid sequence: CAWSADYRGNTEAFF.

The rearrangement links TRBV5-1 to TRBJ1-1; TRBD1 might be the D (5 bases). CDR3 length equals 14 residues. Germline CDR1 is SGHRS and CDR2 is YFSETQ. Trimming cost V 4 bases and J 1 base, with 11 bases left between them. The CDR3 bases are TGCGCCAGCAGCCGGACCGGGGGGAACACTGAAGCTTTCTTT. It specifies CASSRTGGNTEAFF.

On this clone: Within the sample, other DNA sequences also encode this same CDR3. The CDR3, as DNA: TGTGCCAGCAGCTTAGCAGGGAACACTGAAGCTTTCTTT. Translated, it gives CASSLAGNTEAFF. The chain recombines TRBV11-3 with TRBJ1-1; D is unclear. The V and J ends lost 1 base and 1 base respectively, with 4 bases between them. CDR1 and CDR2 (germline): SGHNT, YENEEA. This CDR3 region has 13 residues.

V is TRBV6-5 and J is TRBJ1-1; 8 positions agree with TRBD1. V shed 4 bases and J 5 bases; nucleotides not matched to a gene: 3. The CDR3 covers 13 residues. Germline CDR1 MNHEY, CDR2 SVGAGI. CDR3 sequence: CASSSTGETEAFF. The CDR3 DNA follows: TGTGCCAGCAGTTCGACAGGGGAGACTGAAGCTTTCTTT.

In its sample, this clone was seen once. DNA for the CDR3: TGTGCCAGCAGTTCTTGGACAGAACCGAACACTGAAGCTTTCTTT. It encodes CASSSWTEPNTEAFF. V and J are TRBV27 and TRBJ1-1, with a tentative D call TRBD1 (6 bases). V was pared by 4 bases and J by 1 base, with 13 bases between. The germline CDR1 and CDR2 sequences are MNHEY and SMNVEV (reference sequence). The CDR3 totals 15 residues.

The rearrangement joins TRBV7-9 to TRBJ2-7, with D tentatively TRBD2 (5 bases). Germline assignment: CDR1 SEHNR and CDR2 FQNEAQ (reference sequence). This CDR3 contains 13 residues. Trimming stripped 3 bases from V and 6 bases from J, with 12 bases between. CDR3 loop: CASSFGVGGEQYF. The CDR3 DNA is TGTGCCAGCAGCTTCGGGGTTGGAGGCGAGCAGTACTTC.

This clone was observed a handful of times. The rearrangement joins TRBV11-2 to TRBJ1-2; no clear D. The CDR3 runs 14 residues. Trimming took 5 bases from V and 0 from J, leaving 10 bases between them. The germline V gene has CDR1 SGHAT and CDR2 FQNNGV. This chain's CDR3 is CASSPSTTNYGYTF. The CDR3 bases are TGTGCCAGCAGCCCGTCGACAACTAACTATGGCTACACCTTC.

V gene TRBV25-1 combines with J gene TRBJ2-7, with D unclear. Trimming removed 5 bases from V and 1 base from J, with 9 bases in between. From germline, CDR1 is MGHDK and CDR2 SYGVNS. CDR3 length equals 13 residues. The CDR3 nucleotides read TGTGCCAGCAGTTCCCTAGGATCCTACGAGCAGTACTTC. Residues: CASSSLGSYEQYF.

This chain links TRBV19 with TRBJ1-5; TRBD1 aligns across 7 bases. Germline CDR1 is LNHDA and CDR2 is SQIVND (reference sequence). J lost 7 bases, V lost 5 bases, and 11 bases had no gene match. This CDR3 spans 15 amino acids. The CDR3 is CASSPQTLRGQPQHF. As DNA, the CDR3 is TGTGCCAGTAGTCCCCAAACCCTCAGGGGGCAGCCCCAGCATTTT.

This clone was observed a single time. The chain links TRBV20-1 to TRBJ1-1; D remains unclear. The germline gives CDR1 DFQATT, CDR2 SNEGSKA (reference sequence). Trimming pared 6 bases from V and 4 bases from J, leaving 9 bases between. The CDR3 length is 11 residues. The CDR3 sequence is CSASGRTEAFF. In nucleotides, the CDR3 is TGCAGTGCGAGTGGGCGCACTGAAGCTTTCTTT.

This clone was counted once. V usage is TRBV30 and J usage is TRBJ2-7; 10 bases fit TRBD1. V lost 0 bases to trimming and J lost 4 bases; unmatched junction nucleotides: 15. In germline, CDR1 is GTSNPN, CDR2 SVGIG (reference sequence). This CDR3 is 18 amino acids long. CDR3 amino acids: CAWSVRGSRTGGEYEQYF. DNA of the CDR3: TGTGCCTGGAGTGTACGGGGGTCGCGGACAGGGGGAGAATACGAGCAGTACTTC.